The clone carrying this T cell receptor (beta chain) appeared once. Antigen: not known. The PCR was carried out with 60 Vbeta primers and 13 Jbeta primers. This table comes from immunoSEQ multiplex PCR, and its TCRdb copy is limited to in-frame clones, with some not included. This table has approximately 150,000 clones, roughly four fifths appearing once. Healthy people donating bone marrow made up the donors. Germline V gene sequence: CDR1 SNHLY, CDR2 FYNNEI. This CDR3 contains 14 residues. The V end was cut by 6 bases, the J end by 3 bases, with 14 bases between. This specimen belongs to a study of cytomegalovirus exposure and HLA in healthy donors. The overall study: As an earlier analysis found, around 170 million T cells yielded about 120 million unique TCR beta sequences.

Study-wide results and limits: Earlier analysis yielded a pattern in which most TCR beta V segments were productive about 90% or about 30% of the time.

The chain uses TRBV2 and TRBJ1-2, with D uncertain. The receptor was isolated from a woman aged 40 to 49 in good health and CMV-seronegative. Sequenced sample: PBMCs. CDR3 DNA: TGTGCCAGCAGAGTAGGCCTAGGATACTATGGCTACACCTTC. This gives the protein CASRVGLGYYGYTF.